This entry lists 32 T cell receptor beta chains sequenced from one sample in a study of T-cell memory formation after mild COVID-19. TCRdb re-called the 5' RACE reads through MiXCR, storing one row per CDR3 protein. The table shows fewer than 550,000 distinct CDR3 sequences, with 20% occurring only once. Sequencing was done on a sample of PBMCs or a T cell subset sorted from them (not recorded which). The receptors come from an adult woman who had mild COVID-19 (a few samples of this study predate the infection). Cell type and time point are not known.

This clonotype was counted between two and nine times. CDR3 residues: CASSWDSEAFF. The DNA for the CDR3 is TGTGCCAGCAGCTGGGACAGTGAAGCTTTCTTT. The chain uses TRBV5-6 and TRBJ1-1, with TRBD1 matching 7 bases. Germline lookup yields CDR1 SGHDT and CDR2 YYEEEE. This CDR3 contains 11 residues. The ends lost 3 bases at V and 7 bases at J; junction bases unmatched: 0.

The chain recombines TRBV20-1 with TRBJ2-1; the D is unclear. V lost 6 bases to trimming and J lost 4 bases, with 7 bases between them. The CDR3 sequence is 11 residues long. CDR1 is DFQATT and CDR2 is SNEGSKA in the germline V gene (reference sequence). DNA for the CDR3: TGCAGTGCGCAGCGTTACAATGAGCAGTTCTTC. It is translated as CSAQRYNEQFF.

The V call is TRBV3-1, the J call TRBJ2-6; perhaps D is TRBD1 or TRBD2 (5 bases each). Germline loops: CDR1 LGHDT, CDR2 YNNKEL (reference sequence). V lost 1 base and J lost 2, with 6 bases in between. CDR3 length: 15 amino acids. In DNA, the CDR3 is TGTGCCAGCAGCCAAGGAGGGGCTGGGGCCAACGTCCTGACTTTC. As protein: CASSQGGAGANVLTF.

The chain employs TRBV28 and TRBJ2-5, with D unclear. Trimming shortened V by 5 bases and J by 2 bases, and 12 bases separated the two germline ends. The length of the CDR3 is 14 residues. CDR1 and CDR2 from the germline V gene are MDHEN and SYDVKM. The CDR3 protein is CASSPFDTQETQYF. In nucleotides, the CDR3 is TGTGCCAGCAGTCCCTTCGACACGCAAGAGACCCAGTACTTC.

V usage is TRBV12-3 or TRBV12-4 and J usage is TRBJ1-3; D is uncertain. V was cut by 4 bases and J by 9 bases, with 10 bases left in between. CDR3 length: 12 amino acids. The chain's CDR3 is CASSSSGVTIYF. CDR3 bases: TGTGCCAGCAGTTCTTCTGGGGTCACCATATATTTT.

A few counts support this clonotype. This chain joins TRBV6-5 and TRBJ2-5, with D perhaps TRBD2 (5 bases). Trimming removed 5 bases from V and 2 bases from J, with 9 bases in between. This CDR3 has 13 residues. Germline CDR1 MNHEY, CDR2 SVGAGI. This CDR3 reads CASSVTGQETQYF. The CDR3 DNA is TGTGCCAGCAGTGTCACGGGACAAGAGACCCAGTACTTC.

The chain couples TRBV12-3 or TRBV12-4 to TRBJ1-2; the match to TRBD1 covers 9 bases. V lost 6 bases to trimming and J lost 2 bases; unmatched junction nucleotides: 4. The CDR3 runs 14 residues. The CDR3, as DNA: TGTGCCAGCAGACCTGACAGGGGGAACTATGGCTACACCTTC. Translated: CASRPDRGNYGYTF.

The chain joins TRBV19 to TRBJ2-7; 8 nucleotides align to TRBD1. V trimming: 2 bases; J trimming: 6 bases; junction bases outside the gene matches: 9. CDR1 and CDR2 from the germline V gene are LNHDA and SQIVND (reference sequence). The CDR3 contains 15 residues. DNA of the CDR3: TGTGCCAGTAGTATACAGGGGGCGGCTAGAACCGAGCAGTACTTC. This gives the protein CASSIQGAARTEQYF.

In this sample, this clonotype turned up many times. V and J are TRBV7-2 and TRBJ1-2; D perhaps matches TRBD1 (6 bases). The CDR3 totals 15 residues. V lost 1 base, J lost 0 bases, and 9 bases lay in between. Looked up from germline, CDR1 is SGHTA and CDR2 is FQGNSA. CDR3 nucleotides: TGTGCCAGCAGCTTAGGGACAGCAGCTAACTATGGCTACACCTTC. Translated, it gives CASSLGTAANYGYTF.

This clonotype has more than one count but fewer than ten. This sequence joins TRBV20-1 and TRBJ1-1; no clear D gene. The germline gives CDR1 DFQATT, CDR2 SNEGSKA (reference sequence). CDR3 length: 12 residues. Deletions cut 1 base from V and 0 bases from J, with 3 bases between. CDR3 in amino acids: CSARGMNTEAFF. The CDR3 DNA follows: TGCAGTGCTAGAGGGATGAACACTGAAGCTTTCTTT.

J is TRBJ1-2 and V is TRBV30; D ambiguous. The germline gives CDR1 GTSNPN, CDR2 SVGIG (reference sequence). Trimming stripped 8 bases from V and 8 bases from J, with 6 bases between. This CDR3 has 8 residues. The CDR3 region is CAGPGYTF. In nucleotides, the CDR3 is TGTGCCGGGCCCGGCTACACCTTC.

This clonotype showed up just a few times. This rearrangement joins TRBV12-3 or TRBV12-4 to TRBJ2-1; perhaps D is TRBD1 or TRBD2 (6 bases each). There are 17 residues in the CDR3. V was clipped by 6 bases and J by 1 base, with 19 bases between them. The CDR3: CASRPPPGAYSYNEQFF. Written as DNA, the CDR3 is TGTGCCAGCAGGCCCCCCCCGGGGGCGTATTCCTACAATGAGCAGTTCTTC.

This clonotype was seen a few times. The V and J genes are TRBV7-9 and TRBJ1-1; D is unclear. The V end lost 6 bases, the J end lost 8 bases, and 16 bases lay between the germline ends. This CDR3 has 13 amino acids. Germline V lookup: CDR1 SEHNR, CDR2 FQNEAQ (reference sequence). The DNA for the CDR3 is TGTGCCAGCAGTTTAAGGGAGAATTCCGAAGCTTTCTTT. Translated, it gives CASSLRENSEAFF.

The rearrangement uses TRBV27 and TRBJ2-1; 11 bases are shared with TRBD1. Germline CDR1 reads MNHEY; CDR2 reads SMNVEV (reference sequence). The CDR3 loop spans 14 amino acids. After removal of 4 bases from V and 10 bases from J, the junction contained 6 bases not matched to a gene. This CDR3 is CASSSGQGAGEQFF. The CDR3 DNA sequence: TGTGCCAGCAGTTCCGGACAGGGGGCCGGGGAGCAGTTCTTC.

The V call is TRBV7-8, the J call TRBJ1-5, with TRBD1 identical over 11 bases. CDR1 and CDR2 (germline): SGHVS, FQNEAQ. CDR3 length equals 15 residues. V shed 5 bases and J 6 bases; nucleotides not matched to a gene: 6. The CDR3 DNA sequence: TGTGCCAGCAGCACCGGGACAGGGGGAATTCAGCCCCAGCATTTT. Protein product: CASSTGTGGIQPQHF.

V usage is TRBV18 and J usage is TRBJ1-6; 7 bases are shared with TRBD1. This CDR3 spans 15 amino acids. The germline CDR1 and CDR2 sequences are KGHSH and LQKENI. With V trimmed by 3 bases and J by 7 bases, 6 bases remained unmatched. In DNA form, the CDR3 reads TGTGCCAGCTCACCCCGGCAGGGGGAGAATTCACCCCTCCACTTT. This encodes CASSPRQGENSPLHF.

This chain uses TRBV9 with TRBJ1-4; D gene uncertain. Per germline, CDR1 SGDLS and CDR2 YYNGEE. This CDR3 has 15 residues. Trimming cost V 4 bases and J 2 bases, with 12 bases left between them. CDR3: CASSSRGMTNEKLFF. Here the CDR3 DNA reads TGTGCCAGCAGCTCCCGTGGCATGACTAATGAAAAACTGTTTTTT.

The chain links TRBV6-5 to TRBJ2-1; 8 bases are shared with TRBD2. CDR1 MNHEY and CDR2 SVGAGI come from the germline V gene. V dropped 6 bases and J dropped 6; count of bases not matched to a gene: 13. The CDR3 extends over 16 amino acids. The CDR3 DNA reads as TGTGCCAGCAGCCCTCGGGGGGGTATAGGGATCAATGAGCAGTTCTTC. This sequence encodes CASSPRGGIGINEQFF.

The chain employs TRBV7-2 and TRBJ2-5, with a weak D call TRBD2 (6 bases). This CDR3 region has 17 residues. The germline CDR1 and CDR2 sequences are SGHTA and FQGNSA. Between the trimmed V and J ends, which lost 3 bases and 2 bases, there was a span of 19 bases. The CDR3 DNA reads as TGTGCCAGCAGCTTCGGGCTAGCGATGGGGGGTCAAGAGACCCAGTACTTC. Encoded protein: CASSFGLAMGGQETQYF.

V is TRBV5-1 and J is TRBJ2-2; D perhaps matches TRBD1 (5 bases). The CDR3 is 15 amino acids. Germline values: CDR1 SGHRS, CDR2 YFSETQ. With 7 bases removed from V and 0 bases from J, the gap between germline ends came to 13 bases. CDR3 nucleotides: TGCGCCAGCGGCCCCAACAGGCCGAACACCGGGGAGCTGTTTTTT. Its protein is CASGPNRPNTGELFF. The whole variable domain, filled in from reference TRBV5-1 and TRBJ2-2, reads KAGVTQTPRYLIKTRGQQVTLSCSPISGHRSVSWYQQTPGQGLQFLFEYFSETQRNKGNFPGRFSGRQFSNSRSEMNVSTLELGDSALYLCASGPNRPNTGELFFGEGSRLTVL.

This rearrangement joins TRBV6-5 to TRBJ2-1; the match to TRBD2 covers 10 bases. Trimming took 2 bases from V and 4 from J; bases not matched to a gene: 2. Germline lookup yields CDR1 MNHEY and CDR2 SVGAGI. CDR3 size: 15 residues. DNA for the CDR3: TGTGCCAGCAGTTACGAGGGACTAGCGTACAATGAGCAGTTCTTC. Translated, it gives CASSYEGLAYNEQFF.

This clonotype was picked up a small number of times. CDR3 loop: CASSQVGSMLGETQYF. The CDR3 DNA reads TGTGCCAGCAGCCAAGTGGGCAGCATGCTCGGGGAGACCCAGTACTTC. The chain combines TRBV3-1 with TRBJ2-5; D not certain. Per the germline V gene, CDR1 is LGHDT and CDR2 is YNNKEL (reference sequence). CDR3 length: 16 amino acids. Between the trimmed V and J ends, which lost 1 base and 5 bases, there was a span of 17 bases.

The chain has TRBV7-9 and TRBJ2-7, with a weak D call TRBD1 (6 bases). Trimming took off 1 base at V and 1 base at J, with 17 bases between the two ends. The CDR3 extends over 17 amino acids. In germline, CDR1 is SEHNR, CDR2 FQNEAQ (reference sequence). The CDR3 DNA is TGTGCCAGCAGCTTAGGAGCATCAGGGGCGCGGTCCTACGAGCAGTACTTC. This sequence encodes CASSLGASGARSYEQYF.

The rearrangement links TRBV7-9 to TRBJ2-5, with no clear D. This CDR3 has 15 amino acids. Germline-derived CDR1 and CDR2 are SEHNR and FQNEAQ (reference sequence). Between the trimmed V and J ends, which lost 7 bases and 5 bases, there was a span of 20 bases. The CDR3: CASTPLGIDEETQYF. The CDR3 nucleotides are TGTGCCAGCACCCCTTTGGGGATTGATGAGGAGACCCAGTACTTC.

The J gene is TRBJ1-1, the V gene TRBV9; the D gene is possibly TRBD1 (6 bases). The CDR3 covers 15 residues. Germline V gives CDR1 SGDLS, CDR2 YYNGEE. Trimming took 4 bases from V and 4 from J, leaving 17 bases between them. The CDR3 protein is CASSPHRARGTEAFF. DNA of the CDR3: TGTGCCAGCAGCCCTCACAGGGCTAGAGGCACTGAAGCTTTCTTT.

This clonotype was seen a handful of times. One end of the junction is discordant with germline, which a read error may explain. The chain employs TRBV29-1 and TRBJ2-1; 10 bases align to TRBD2. CDR1 and CDR2 from the germline V gene are SQVTM and ANQGSEA. The CDR3 totals 14 residues. The CDR3 sequence: CSAELAGSYNEQFF. Here the CDR3 DNA reads TGCAGCGCTGAACTAGCGGGGTCCTACAATGAGCAGTTCTTC.

This clonotype showed up just a few times. V usage is TRBV24-1 and J usage is TRBJ2-1; no clear D. There are 18 residues in the CDR3. The ends were cut back, 0 bases at V and 0 bases at J, with 14 bases in the middle. CDR1 and CDR2 (germline): KGHDR, SFDVKD. The CDR3, as DNA: TGTGCCACCAGTGATTTGACTTTCAGGTTGAGCTCCTACAATGAGCAGTTCTTC. This sequence encodes CATSDLTFRLSSYNEQFF.

The chain recombines TRBV4-1 with TRBJ1-1, with D unclear. V lost 7 bases, J lost 8 bases, and 14 bases lay in between. There are 12 residues in the CDR3. From germline, CDR1 is MGHRA and CDR2 YSYEKL. CDR3 sequence reads: CASKSQATEAFF. For the CDR3, the DNA is TGCGCCAGCAAATCCCAGGCGACGGAAGCTTTCTTT.

The V call is TRBV14, the J call TRBJ2-3; no clear D. Germline CDR1 and CDR2: SGHDN and FVKESK. Trimming left V 1 base short and J 6 bases short, with 5 bases between. This CDR3 region has 12 residues. The CDR3 nucleotides are TGTGCCAGCAGCCAAGTTTGGGATACGCAGTATTTT. Translated: CASSQVWDTQYF.

This clonotype was detected a few times. The rearrangement joins TRBV5-1 to TRBJ2-7; D perhaps matches TRBD2 (5 bases). Trimming stripped 1 base from V and 3 bases from J, with 8 bases between. Germline CDR1 and CDR2: SGHRS and YFSETQ. The CDR3 loop spans 13 amino acids. The CDR3 bases are TGCGCCAGCAGCTTGTTCGGGGACTACGAGCAGTACTTC. Residues: CASSLFGDYEQYF. Together with reference TRBV5-1 and TRBJ2-7, the CDR3 gives the full variable domain: KAGVTQTPRYLIKTRGQQVTLSCSPISGHRSVSWYQQTPGQGLQFLFEYFSETQRNKGNFPGRFSGRQFSNSRSEMNVSTLELGDSALYLCASSLFGDYEQYFGPGTRLTVT.

The rearrangement joins TRBV29-1 to TRBJ2-3; D gene ambiguous. V lost 4 bases to trimming and J lost 1 base, with 3 bases between them. CDR3 length equals 11 residues. The germline V gene encodes CDR1 SQVTM and CDR2 ANQGSEA. Here the CDR3 DNA reads TGCAGCGTTGGAGGCACAGATACGCAGTATTTT. Translation gives CSVGGTDTQYF.

This clonotype turned up a few times. The gene calls are TRBV30 and TRBJ1-3; D unresolved. CDR1 and CDR2 from the germline V gene are GTSNPN and SVGIG (reference sequence). The CDR3 runs to 15 residues. V was clipped by 0 bases and J by 0 bases, with 9 bases between them. The DNA for the CDR3 is TGTGCCTGGAGTGTAACTTTCAGCTCTGGAAACACCATATATTTT. This encodes CAWSVTFSSGNTIYF.